This paragraph reports one T cell receptor (beta chain). What it recognizes is unknown. Germline assignment: CDR1 SGHTA and CDR2 FQGNSA. The V and J ends lost 2 bases and 0 bases respectively, with 8 bases between them. The CDR3 loop spans 15 amino acids. The data originate from a study of cytotoxic CD8 clonotypes in ibrutinib-treated CLL. About the study: Partial responders around 24, complete 2; some 12 progressed and roughly 15 stayed in remission by median 68 months. On average, around 85,000 productive rearrangements and over 250,000 productive templates per sample. Study-level points and caveats: Pretreatment clonality was elevated relative to age-matched healthy donors and paralleled circulating CD8+ T-cell counts.

Profiled with immunoSEQ multiplex PCR; TCRdb holds only in-frame clones, not every one. Of some 130,000 clones listed, approximately 83% are singletons. The clonotype originates from a human donor with chronic lymphocytic leukemia. The chain is built from TRBV7-2 and TRBJ1-5; D gene unclear. The sample in question was PBMCs, obtained after 24 months of ibrutinib treatment. The CDR3 DNA is TGTGCCAGCAGCTTATCATACAATAGCAATCAGCCCCAGCATTTT. Translating gives CASSLSYNSNQPQHF.